This TCR beta chain was recovered during a study of blood T cell repertoires in COVID-19. Study at large: T cells, B-cell-depleted T cells, or PBMCs supplied cDNA or gDNA.

Sequenced by immunoSEQ multiplex PCR; TCRdb stores in-frame clones only, minus some. The sample holds some 250,000 clones; 83% are singletons and the top ten take approximately 6%. CDR1 is SGDLS and CDR2 is YYNGEE in the germline V gene. There are 16 residues in the CDR3. Trimming removed 3 bases from V and 0 bases from J, with 12 bases in between. J is TRBJ2-2 and V is TRBV9, with a possible D match to TRBD2 (5 bases). The TCR sequence derives from a man aged 80 or over with acute or convalescent COVID-19. Material: peripheral blood. The CDR3 protein is CASSDGAAPNTGELFF. The DNA for the CDR3 is TGTGCCAGCAGCGATGGAGCGGCTCCGAACACCGGGGAGCTGTTTTTT.